This T cell receptor beta chain was documented in a study of PD-1 blockade in classical Hodgkin lymphoma. Every patient had relapsed following autologous stem cell transplantation, and cohorts differed in brentuximab vedotin exposure. V was clipped by 6 bases and J by 5 bases, with 16 bases between them. Per germline, CDR1 SGHAT and CDR2 FQNNGV. The CDR3 spans 15 residues. The data were produced by immunoSEQ multiplex PCR, yet TCRdb's version contains in-frame clones alone and is incomplete. This sample yields around 100,000 clones, of which around 88% are seen a single time; 5% to 7.5% belongs to the top ten.

This TCR derives from a human donor with classical Hodgkin lymphoma. The chain carries TRBV11-2 and TRBJ1-4, with a tentative D call TRBD1 (6 bases). The material sequenced was peripheral blood mononuclear cells (PBMCs), taken before the second cycle of nivolumab. CDR3 DNA sequence: TGTGCCAGCAGTCGCCACAGGGCTACGAATGAAAAACTGTTTTTT. The encoded protein is CASSRHRATNEKLFF. Together with reference TRBV11-2 and TRBJ1-4, the CDR3 gives the full variable domain: EAGVAQSPRYKIIEKRQSVAFWCNPISGHATLYWYQQILGQGPKLLIQFQNNGVVDDSQLPKDRFSAERLKGVDSTLKIQPAKLEDSAVYLCASSRHRATNEKLFFGSGTQLSVL.